These 14 T cell receptor beta chains were sequenced from one sample in a study of T-cell reconstitution after alpha-beta-depleted transplantation in children. Preparation of the TCRbeta library was carried out with unique molecular identifiers. TCRdb fed the PCR reads into MiXCR, producing one record per CDR3 protein. The sample includes about 140,000 distinct CDR3 sequences, around 10% of them seen just once. The specimen was PBMCs, mostly from graft donor cells, collected 180 days after TCRalphabeta/CD19-depleted stem cell transplant. These receptors were obtained from a female patient aged 2 to 10 who had a stem cell transplant for congenital amegakaryocytic thrombocytopenia, so the T cells may come from the graft donor.

This clonotype was observed at least ten times. This CDR3 reads CSARRSGVNTEAFF. The CDR3 DNA reads as TGCAGTGCCAGAAGATCCGGGGTGAACACTGAAGCTTTCTTT. The chain combines TRBV20-1 with TRBJ1-1; no reliable D call. Deletions cut 6 bases from V and 0 bases from J, with 14 bases between. The CDR3 is 14 residues long. The germline V gene has CDR1 DFQATT and CDR2 SNEGSKA (reference sequence).

This clonotype was observed at least ten times. The chain carries TRBV20-1 and TRBJ2-1; the D is unclear. Between the trimmed V and J ends, which lost 2 bases and 9 bases, there was a span of 14 bases. The CDR3 extends over 13 amino acids. CDR1 and CDR2 from the germline V gene are DFQATT and SNEGSKA (reference sequence). The chain's CDR3 is CSARNAGRSEQFF. In DNA form, the CDR3 reads TGCAGTGCTAGAAATGCTGGGCGCAGTGAGCAGTTCTTC.

This clonotype was recorded many times. This sequence joins TRBV28 and TRBJ2-7, with a weak D call TRBD1 (6 bases). Looked up from germline, CDR1 is MDHEN and CDR2 is SYDVKM. V shed 4 bases and J shed 0 bases, with 22 bases lying between them. CDR3 size: 18 residues. This CDR3 is CASSWRQEPSTFSYEQYF. The CDR3 DNA is TGTGCCAGCAGTTGGCGACAGGAGCCCTCTACTTTCTCCTACGAGCAGTACTTC.

This clonotype was seen many times. The chain carries TRBV12-3 or TRBV12-4 and TRBJ2-2; D is perhaps TRBD1 (6 bases). This CDR3 contains 14 residues. V was cut by 9 bases and J by 2 bases, with 13 bases left in between. CDR3 coding DNA: TGTGCCAGTTCCGGGACAAGTAACACCGGGGAGCTGTTTTTT. It yields the protein CASSGTSNTGELFF.

In its sample, this clonotype was seen a few times. The rearrangement links TRBV28 to TRBJ2-1; D is perhaps TRBD2 (5 bases). This CDR3 is 16 amino acids long. CDR1 is MDHEN and CDR2 is SYDVKM in the germline V gene. Trimming cost V 8 bases and J 3 bases, with 20 bases left between them. The CDR3 region is CASLPNPLAVYNEQFF. CDR3 nucleotide sequence: TGTGCCAGCCTCCCTAACCCGCTAGCAGTCTACAATGAGCAGTTCTTC.

This clonotype was seen more than once but under ten times. This chain connects TRBV12-3 or TRBV12-4 to TRBJ1-2; 7 bases line up with TRBD1. The CDR3 is 15 amino acids. The J segment lost 8 bases and the V segment lost 4 bases, leaving 13 bases of the junction unmatched. For the CDR3, the DNA is TGTGCCAGCAGTTCCTCCCCCGGGGACAGTTTGGGCTACACCTTC. Amino acid sequence: CASSSSPGDSLGYTF.

With respect to this clonotype: A much larger clone is a single base away; this may be a read error. The rearrangement joins TRBV20-1 to TRBJ1-4; weak D call: TRBD1 (5 bases). The CDR3 is 15 amino acids. V was clipped by 5 bases and J by 8 bases, with 21 bases between them. Germline V gene data show CDR1 as DFQATT and CDR2 as SNEGSKA (reference sequence). CDR3 DNA: TGCAGTGCTCCGGGACGGGGGGTGAGCGGCGAAAAACTGTTTTTT. This encodes CSAPGRGVSGEKLFF.

The chain combines TRBV12-3 or TRBV12-4 with TRBJ1-1; D unclear. The V gene lost 5 bases and the J gene lost 4 bases, with 26 bases spanning the gap. This CDR3 comprises 18 residues. Here the CDR3 DNA reads TGTGCCAGCAGTACCCTAGTTTTGACCTCCCCACGGAGCACTGAAGCTTTCTTT. Its translation is CASSTLVLTSPRSTEAFF.

This clonotype appeared many times. The V call is TRBV7-9, the J call TRBJ2-5, with D possibly matching TRBD2 (6 bases). Germline-derived CDR1 and CDR2 are SEHNR and FQNEAQ (reference sequence). Trimming cost V 2 bases and J 5 bases, with 12 bases left between them. This CDR3 has 14 residues. CDR3 DNA: TGTGCCAGCAGCTTACCGGGACTGGCGGAGACCCAGTACTTC. Protein: CASSLPGLAETQYF.

This clonotype was observed at least ten times. V usage is TRBV29-1 and J usage is TRBJ2-1; 7 bases align to TRBD2. Trimming at V came to 1 base and at J to 3 bases, leaving 6 bases not matched to a gene. This CDR3 comprises 15 residues. Germline lookup yields CDR1 SQVTM and CDR2 ANQGSEA. CDR3 protein: CSVEGTPGGYNEQFF. The CDR3 DNA reads TGCAGCGTTGAAGGGACCCCGGGGGGCTACAATGAGCAGTTCTTC.

This clonotype has a count of ten or more. The chain employs TRBV5-1 and TRBJ2-1; 12 positions match TRBD1. The CDR3 is 15 residues long. J was trimmed by 7 bases and V by 4 bases; bases with no gene match: 6. The germline V gene encodes CDR1 SGHRS and CDR2 YFSETQ. The CDR3 spells CASSKGQGALNEQFF. The DNA for the CDR3 is TGCGCCAGCAGCAAGGGACAGGGGGCATTGAATGAGCAGTTCTTC.

This clonotype was seen ten or more times. The chain links TRBV20-1 to TRBJ2-7; TRBD2 matches at 10 bases. V trimming: 6 bases; J trimming: 4 bases; junction bases outside the gene matches: 15. This CDR3 has 16 residues. Germline V gives CDR1 DFQATT, CDR2 SNEGSKA (reference sequence). The CDR3 DNA reads TGCAGTGCCAGACAATTGGGACTAGCGTTTGCTTACGAGCAGTACTTC. This gives the protein CSARQLGLAFAYEQYF.

In this sample, this clonotype turned up a few times. This chain links TRBV3-1 with TRBJ1-4; 7 bases match TRBD1. This CDR3 comprises 17 residues. Germline CDR1 reads LGHDT; CDR2 reads YNNKEL (reference sequence). Trimming removed 4 bases from V and 6 bases from J; junction bases left unmatched: 14. The CDR3 loop reads CASSLRQGLNADEKLFF. CDR3 in DNA: TGTGCCAGCAGCCTAAGACAGGGACTGAATGCGGATGAAAAACTGTTTTTT.

This clonotype was seen a few times. V and J are TRBV12-3 or TRBV12-4 and TRBJ1-5, with 7 bases identical to TRBD1. The V and J ends lost 6 bases and 2 bases, in that order; junction bases with no gene match: 4. This CDR3 spans 14 amino acids. Written as DNA, the CDR3 is TGTGCCAGCAGCATCGGACAGGGCAATCAGCCCCAGCATTTT. Residues: CASSIGQGNQPQHF.